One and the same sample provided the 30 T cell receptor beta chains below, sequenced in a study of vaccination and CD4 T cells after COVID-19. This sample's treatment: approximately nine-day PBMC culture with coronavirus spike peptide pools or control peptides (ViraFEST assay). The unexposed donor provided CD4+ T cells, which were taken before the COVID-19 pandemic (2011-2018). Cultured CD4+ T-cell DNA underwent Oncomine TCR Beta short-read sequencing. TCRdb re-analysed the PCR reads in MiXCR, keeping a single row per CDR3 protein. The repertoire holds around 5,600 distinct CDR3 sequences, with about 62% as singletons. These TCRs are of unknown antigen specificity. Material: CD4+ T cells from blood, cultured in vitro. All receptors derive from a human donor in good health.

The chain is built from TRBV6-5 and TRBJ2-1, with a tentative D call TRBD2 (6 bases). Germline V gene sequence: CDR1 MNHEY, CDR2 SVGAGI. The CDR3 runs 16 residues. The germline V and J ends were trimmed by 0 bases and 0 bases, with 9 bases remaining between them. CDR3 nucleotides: TGTGCCAGCAGTTACTCGTGGGGGGACTCCTACAATGAGCAGTTCTTC. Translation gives CASSYSWGDSYNEQFF.

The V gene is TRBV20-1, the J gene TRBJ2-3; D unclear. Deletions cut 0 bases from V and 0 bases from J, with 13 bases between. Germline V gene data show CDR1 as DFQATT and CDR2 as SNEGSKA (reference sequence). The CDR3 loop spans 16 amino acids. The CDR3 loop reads CSARDRRLTSTDTQYF. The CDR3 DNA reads TGCAGTGCTAGAGATAGACGGCTCACTAGCACAGATACGCAGTATTTT.

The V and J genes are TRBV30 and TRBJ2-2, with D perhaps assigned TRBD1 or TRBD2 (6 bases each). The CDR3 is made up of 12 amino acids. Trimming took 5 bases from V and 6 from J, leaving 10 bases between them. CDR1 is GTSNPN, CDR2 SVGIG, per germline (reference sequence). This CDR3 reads CAWEGGPGELFF. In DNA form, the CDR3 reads TGTGCCTGGGAGGGGGGACCCGGGGAGCTGTTTTTT. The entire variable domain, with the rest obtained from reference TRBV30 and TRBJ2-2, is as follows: SQTIHQWPATLVQPVGSPLSLECTVEGTSNPNLYWYRQAAGRGLQLLFYSVGIGQISSEVPQNLSASRPQDRQFILSSKKLLLSDSGFYLCAWEGGPGELFFGEGSRLTVL.

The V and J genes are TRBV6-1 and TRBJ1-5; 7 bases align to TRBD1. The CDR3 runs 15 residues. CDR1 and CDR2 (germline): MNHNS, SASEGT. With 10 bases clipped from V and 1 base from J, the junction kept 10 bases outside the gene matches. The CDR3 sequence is CATKNSQGSNQPQHF. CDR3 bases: TGTGCCACCAAAAACTCACAGGGGAGCAATCAGCCCCAGCATTTT.

CDR3: CSATSPGAKNIQYF. For the CDR3, the DNA is TGCAGTGCTACCTCCCCGGGAGCCAAAAACATTCAGTACTTC. The chain employs TRBV20-1 and TRBJ2-4; unclear D gene. This CDR3 is 14 amino acids long. The V end was cut by 4 bases, the J end by 0 bases, with 10 bases between. The germline CDR1 and CDR2 sequences are DFQATT and SNEGSKA (reference sequence).

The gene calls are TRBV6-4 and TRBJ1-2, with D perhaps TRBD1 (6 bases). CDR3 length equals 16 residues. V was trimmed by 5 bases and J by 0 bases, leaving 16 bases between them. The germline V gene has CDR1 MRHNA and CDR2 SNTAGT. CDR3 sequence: CASSPGTLIPNYGYTF. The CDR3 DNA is TGTGCCAGCAGTCCCGGGACACTCATCCCTAACTATGGCTACACCTTC.

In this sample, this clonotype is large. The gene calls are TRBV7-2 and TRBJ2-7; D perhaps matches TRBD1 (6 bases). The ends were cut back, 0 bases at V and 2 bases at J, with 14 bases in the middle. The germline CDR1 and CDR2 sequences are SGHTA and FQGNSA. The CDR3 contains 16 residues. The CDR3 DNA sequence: TGTGCCAGCAGCTTAGCTCCCCCAGGGGCCGCCTACGAGCAGTACTTC. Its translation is CASSLAPPGAAYEQYF.

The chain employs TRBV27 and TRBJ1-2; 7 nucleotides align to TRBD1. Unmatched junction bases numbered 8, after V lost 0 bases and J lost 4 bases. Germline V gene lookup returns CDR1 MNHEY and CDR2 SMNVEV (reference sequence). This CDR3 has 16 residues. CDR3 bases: TGTGCCAGCAGTTTATCGAATGACAGGGTGGGCTATGGCTACACCTTC. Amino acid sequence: CASSLSNDRVGYGYTF.

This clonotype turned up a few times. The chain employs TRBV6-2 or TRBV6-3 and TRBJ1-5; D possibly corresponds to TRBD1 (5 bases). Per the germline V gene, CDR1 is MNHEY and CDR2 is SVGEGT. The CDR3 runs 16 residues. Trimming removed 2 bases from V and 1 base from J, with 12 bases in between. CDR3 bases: TGTGCCAGCAGTTACAGGGGCGGGGTAAGCAATCAGCCCCAGCATTTT. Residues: CASSYRGGVSNQPQHF.

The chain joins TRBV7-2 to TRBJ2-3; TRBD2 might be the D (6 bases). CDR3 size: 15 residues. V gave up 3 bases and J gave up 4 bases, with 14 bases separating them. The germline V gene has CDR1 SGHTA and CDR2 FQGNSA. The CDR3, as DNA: TGTGCCAGCAGCTTGTTCTTTACGGGGGCAGATACGCAGTATTTT. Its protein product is CASSLFFTGADTQYF.

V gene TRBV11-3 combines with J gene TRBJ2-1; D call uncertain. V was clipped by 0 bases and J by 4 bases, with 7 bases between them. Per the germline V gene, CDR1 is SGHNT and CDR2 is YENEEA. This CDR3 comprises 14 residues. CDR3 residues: CASSLDQLYNEQFF. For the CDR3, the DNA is TGTGCCAGCAGCTTAGACCAGCTGTACAATGAGCAGTTCTTC.

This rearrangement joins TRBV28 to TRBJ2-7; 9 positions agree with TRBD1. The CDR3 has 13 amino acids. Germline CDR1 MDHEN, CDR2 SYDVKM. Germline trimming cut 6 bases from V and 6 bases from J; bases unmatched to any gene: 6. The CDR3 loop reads CASRGTGLSEQYF. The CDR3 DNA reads TGTGCCAGCAGGGGGACAGGGCTCTCCGAGCAGTACTTC.

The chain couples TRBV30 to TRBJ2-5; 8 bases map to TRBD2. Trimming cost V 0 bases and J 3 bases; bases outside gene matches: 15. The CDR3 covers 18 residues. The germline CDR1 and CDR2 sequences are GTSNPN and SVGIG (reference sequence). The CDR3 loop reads CAWSVRVGVSGVEETQYF. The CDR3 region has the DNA TGTGCCTGGAGTGTACGCGTGGGGGTTAGCGGGGTAGAAGAGACCCAGTACTTC.

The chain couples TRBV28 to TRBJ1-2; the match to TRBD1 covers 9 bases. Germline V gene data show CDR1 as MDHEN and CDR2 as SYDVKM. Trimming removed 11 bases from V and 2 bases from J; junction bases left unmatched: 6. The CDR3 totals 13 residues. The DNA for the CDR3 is TGTGCCGGGCGGACAGGGGAGAACTATGGCTACACCTTC. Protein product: CAGRTGENYGYTF.

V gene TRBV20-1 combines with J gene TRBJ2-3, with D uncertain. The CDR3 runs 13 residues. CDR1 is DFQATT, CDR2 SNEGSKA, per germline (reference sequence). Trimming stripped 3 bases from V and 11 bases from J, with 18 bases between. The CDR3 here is CSASHDQDVKQYF. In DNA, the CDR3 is TGCAGTGCTAGCCACGACCAGGACGTTAAGCAGTATTTT.

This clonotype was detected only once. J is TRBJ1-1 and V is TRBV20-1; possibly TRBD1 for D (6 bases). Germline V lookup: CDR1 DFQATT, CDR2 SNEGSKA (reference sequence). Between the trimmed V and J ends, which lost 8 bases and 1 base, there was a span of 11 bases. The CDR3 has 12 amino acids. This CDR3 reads CSPEGGNTEAFF. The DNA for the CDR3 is TGCAGTCCCGAGGGGGGGAACACTGAAGCTTTCTTT.

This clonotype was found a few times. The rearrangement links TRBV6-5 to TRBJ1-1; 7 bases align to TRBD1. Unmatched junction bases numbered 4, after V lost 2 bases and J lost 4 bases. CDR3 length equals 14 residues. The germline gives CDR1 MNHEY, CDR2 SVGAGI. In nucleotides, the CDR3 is TGTGCCAGCAGTTACGATCCAGGGGGCACTGAAGCTTTCTTT. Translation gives CASSYDPGGTEAFF.

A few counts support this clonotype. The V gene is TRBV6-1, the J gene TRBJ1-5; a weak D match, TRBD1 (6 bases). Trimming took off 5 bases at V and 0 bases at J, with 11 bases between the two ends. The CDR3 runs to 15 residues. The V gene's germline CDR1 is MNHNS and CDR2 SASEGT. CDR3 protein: CASSKQGISNQPQHF. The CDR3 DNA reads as TGTGCCAGCAGTAAACAGGGAATTAGCAATCAGCCCCAGCATTTT.

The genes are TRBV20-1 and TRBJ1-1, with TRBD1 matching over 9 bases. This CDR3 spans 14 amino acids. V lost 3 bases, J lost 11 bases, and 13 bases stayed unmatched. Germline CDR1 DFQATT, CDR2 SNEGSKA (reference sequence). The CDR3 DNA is TGCAGTGCTAGGGCGACCGGGACAGGGTGGGTGGCTTTCTTT. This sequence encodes CSARATGTGWVAFF.

The chain's CDR3 is CASSRGDFSYNEQFF. CDR3 nucleotide sequence: TGTGCCAGCAGCCGGGGGGACTTCTCCTACAATGAGCAGTTCTTC. This chain joins TRBV12-3 or TRBV12-4 and TRBJ2-1; 7 nucleotides match TRBD2. The length of the CDR3 is 15 residues. V trimming: 6 bases; J trimming: 0 bases; junction bases outside the gene matches: 5.

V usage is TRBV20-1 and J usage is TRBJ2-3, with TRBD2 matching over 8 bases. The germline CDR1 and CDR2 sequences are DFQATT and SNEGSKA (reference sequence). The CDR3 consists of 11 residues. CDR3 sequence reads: CRAGVADTQYF. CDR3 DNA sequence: TGCAGAGCGGGAGTGGCAGATACGCAGTATTTT.

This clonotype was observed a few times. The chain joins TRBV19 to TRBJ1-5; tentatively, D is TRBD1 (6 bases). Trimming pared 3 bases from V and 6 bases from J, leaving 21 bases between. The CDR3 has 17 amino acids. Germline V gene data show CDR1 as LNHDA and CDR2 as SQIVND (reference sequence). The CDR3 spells CASSILGQPMGSQPQHF. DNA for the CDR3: TGTGCCAGTAGTATCTTGGGACAACCGATGGGGAGTCAGCCCCAGCATTTT.

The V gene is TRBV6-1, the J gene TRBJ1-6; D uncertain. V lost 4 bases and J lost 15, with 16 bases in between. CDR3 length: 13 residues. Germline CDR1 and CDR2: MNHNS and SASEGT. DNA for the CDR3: TGTGCCAGCAGTGGTTCAATGATTTCGTTCCTCCACTTT. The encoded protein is CASSGSMISFLHF.

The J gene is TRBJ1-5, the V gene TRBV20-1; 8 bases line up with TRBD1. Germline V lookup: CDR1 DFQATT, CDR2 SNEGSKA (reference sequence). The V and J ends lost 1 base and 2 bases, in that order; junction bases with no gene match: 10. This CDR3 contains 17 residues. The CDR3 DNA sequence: TGCAGTGCTAGAGGGAAACCAGGGGGCGGCGGCAATCAGCCCCAGCATTTT. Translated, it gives CSARGKPGGGGNQPQHF.

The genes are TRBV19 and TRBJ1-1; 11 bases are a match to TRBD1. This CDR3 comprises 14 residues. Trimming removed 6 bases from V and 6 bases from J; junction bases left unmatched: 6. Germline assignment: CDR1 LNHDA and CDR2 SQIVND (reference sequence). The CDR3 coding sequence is TGTGCCAGTAGGACCGGACAGGGGGCCGCTGAAGCTTTCTTT. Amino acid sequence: CASRTGQGAAEAFF.

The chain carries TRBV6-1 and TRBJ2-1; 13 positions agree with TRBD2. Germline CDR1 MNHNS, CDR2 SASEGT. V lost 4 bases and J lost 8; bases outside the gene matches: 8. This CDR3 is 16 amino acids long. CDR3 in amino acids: CASSGRLAGGTDEQFF. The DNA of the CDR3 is TGTGCCAGCAGTGGAAGACTAGCGGGGGGCACGGATGAGCAGTTCTTC.

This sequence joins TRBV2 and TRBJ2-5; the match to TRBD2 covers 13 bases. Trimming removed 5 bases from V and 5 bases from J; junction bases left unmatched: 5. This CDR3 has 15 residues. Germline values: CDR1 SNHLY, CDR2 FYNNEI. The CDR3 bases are TGTGCCAGCAGTTCTGGGACTAGCGGGGTTGAGACCCAGTACTTC. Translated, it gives CASSSGTSGVETQYF.

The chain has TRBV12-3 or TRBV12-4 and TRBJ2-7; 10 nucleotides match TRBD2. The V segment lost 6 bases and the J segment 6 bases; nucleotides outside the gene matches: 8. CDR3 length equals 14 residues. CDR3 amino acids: CASSMTSGFIEQYF. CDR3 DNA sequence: TGTGCCAGCAGCATGACTAGCGGGTTTATCGAGCAGTACTTC.

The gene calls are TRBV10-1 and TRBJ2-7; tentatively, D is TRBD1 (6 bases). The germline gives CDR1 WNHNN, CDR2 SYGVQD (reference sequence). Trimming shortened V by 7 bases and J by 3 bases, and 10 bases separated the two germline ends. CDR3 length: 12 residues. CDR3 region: CASKGRGYEQYF. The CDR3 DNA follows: TGCGCCAGCAAGGGCAGGGGCTACGAGCAGTACTTC.

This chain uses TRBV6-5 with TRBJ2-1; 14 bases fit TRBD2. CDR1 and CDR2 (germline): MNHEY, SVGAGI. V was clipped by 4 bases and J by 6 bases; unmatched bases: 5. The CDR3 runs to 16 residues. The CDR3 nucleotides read TGTGCCAGCAGTTCACCGGGACTAGCGGGAGCCAATGAGCAGTTCTTC. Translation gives CASSSPGLAGANEQFF.